Listed below are T cell receptor beta chains from one sample, sequenced in a study of T-cell memory formation after mild COVID-19. TCRdb used MiXCR to reprocess the 5' RACE reads, holding one entry per CDR3 protein. In the table there are over 300,000 distinct CDR3 sequences, around a fifth of which are singletons. The sequencing input was PBMCs or a T cell subset sorted from them (not recorded which). The receptor source for this set is a man in his late teens or twenties who had mild COVID-19 (a few samples of this study predate the infection). Cell type and time point are not known. CDR3s include the opening cysteine and the closing phenylalanine or tryptophan. A D gene is named only where the DNA matches it firmly. Some rows have no size entry. The others give once, few or many, or a class for an expanded clone.

size | D | J | V | CDR3 | DNA
few | TRBD1 | TRBJ1-1 | TRBV5-1 | CASSFETGLNTEAFF | TGCGCCAGCAGCTTTGAGACAGGGTTGAACACTGAAGCTTTCTTT
few | - | TRBJ1-1 | TRBV10-3 | CAISDGQGEAFF | TGTGCCATCAGTGACGGGCAGGGAGAAGCTTTCTTT
few | - | TRBJ2-2 | TRBV4-1 | CASRRPATGELFF | TGCGCCAGCCGTCGACCAGCCACCGGGGAGCTGTTTTTT
- | TRBD1 | TRBJ2-2 | TRBV6-2/TRBV6-3 | CASSYSGQGIGGLFF | TGTGCCAGCAGTTACTCCGGACAGGGGATTGGGGGGCTGTTTTTT
many | - | TRBJ2-1 | TRBV12-3/TRBV12-4 | CASSRGNEQFF | TGTGCCAGCTCCAGGGGAAATGAGCAGTTCTTC
- | TRBD1 | TRBJ1-5 | TRBV12-3/TRBV12-4 | CASTGTEISNQPQHF | TGTGCCAGCACCGGGACAGAGATTAGCAATCAGCCCCAGCATTTT
- | - | TRBJ1-4 | TRBV5-5 | CASGSGGTGFNEKLFF | TGTGCCAGCGGCTCTGGCGGGACGGGCTTTAATGAAAAACTGTTTTTT
- | TRBD2 | TRBJ2-1 | TRBV5-1 | CASSMTSGANPNEQFF | TGCGCCAGCAGCATGACTAGCGGGGCCAACCCCAATGAGCAGTTCTTC
once | - | TRBJ1-6 | TRBV18 | CASSRMRDSPLHF | TGTGCCAGCTCACGTATGCGGGATTCACCCCTCCACTTT
few | - | TRBJ1-2 | TRBV5-6 | CASSIGWRANYGYTF | TGTGCCAGCAGCATTGGGTGGCGAGCTAACTATGGCTACACCTTC
many | TRBD2 | TRBJ2-1 | TRBV14 | CASRIAGGESHEQFF | TGTGCCAGCAGAATAGCGGGGGGGGAATCCCATGAGCAGTTCTTC
few | TRBD1 | TRBJ1-3 | TRBV7-2 | CASSRSPGTAGNTIYF | TGTGCCAGCAGCCGATCGCCCGGGACAGCTGGAAACACCATATATTTT
once | - | TRBJ1-1 | TRBV10-3 | CAISESEVANTEAFF | TGTGCCATCAGTGAGTCAGAGGTGGCGAACACTGAAGCTTTCTTT
- | TRBD2 | TRBJ2-3 | TRBV20-1 | CSGRTSLTDTQYF | TGCAGTGGTAGGACTAGCCTCACAGATACGCAGTATTTT
few | - | TRBJ2-3 | TRBV12-3/TRBV12-4 | CASSLRGSDTQYF | TGTGCCAGCAGTCTCCGAGGGTCAGATACGCAGTATTTT
once | - | TRBJ2-5 | TRBV12-3/TRBV12-4 | CASSPKGETQYF | TGTGCCAGCAGCCCAAAAGGGGAGACCCAGTACTTC
few | TRBD1 | TRBJ2-7 | TRBV5-5 | CASSFLTGGESSYEQYF | TGTGCCAGCAGCTTTCTTACAGGGGGCGAGAGCTCCTACGAGCAGTACTTC
few | TRBD2 | TRBJ2-1 | TRBV7-3 | CASGLAGGTRDEQFF | TGTGCCAGCGGGCTAGCGGGGGGGACTAGGGATGAGCAGTTCTTC
- | - | TRBJ2-7 | TRBV5-1 | CASSFNQGSSYEQYF | TGCGCCAGCAGCTTCAATCAGGGAAGCTCCTACGAGCAGTACTTC
- | TRBD1 | TRBJ1-3 | TRBV7-2 | CASSYLTGGLGNTIYF | TGTGCCAGCAGCTACCTCACAGGGGGCCTTGGAAACACCATATATTTT
- | - | TRBJ2-2 | TRBV7-9 | CASSPPGENTGELFF | TGTGCCAGCAGCCCCCCCGGGGAGAACACCGGGGAGCTGTTTTTT
few | - | TRBJ2-5 | TRBV5-1 | CASSPQGGEDETQYF | TGCGCCAGCAGCCCTCAGGGGGGAGAAGACGAGACCCAGTACTTC
few | TRBD1 | TRBJ2-2 | TRBV7-3 | CASSATGENTGELFF | TGTGCCAGCAGCGCTACAGGGGAGAACACCGGGGAGCTGTTTTTT
- | - | TRBJ2-3 | TRBV6-2/TRBV6-3 | CASAGETTQYF | TGTGCCAGCGCCGGGGAGACTACGCAGTATTTT
few | TRBD1 | TRBJ1-4 | TRBV5-5 | CASSPEGTDNEKLFF | TGTGCCAGCAGCCCGGAAGGGACAGATAATGAAAAACTGTTTTTT
- | - | TRBJ2-7 | TRBV18 | CASSPRGRSSYEQYF | TGTGCCAGCTCCCCCCGTGGCCGAAGCTCCTACGAGCAGTACTTC
- | - | TRBJ1-2 | TRBV12-3/TRBV12-4 | CASSLITVDVQGYTF | TGTGCCAGCAGTTTAATCACAGTCGACGTACAGGGCTACACCTTC
few | - | TRBJ2-7 | TRBV15 | CATSRDLRGRTYEQYF | TGTGCCACCAGCAGAGATCTACGTGGGAGGACCTACGAGCAGTACTTC
few | - | TRBJ1-2 | TRBV6-5 | CASRPVDRGGYTF | TGTGCCAGCAGACCGGTCGACAGAGGCGGCTACACCTTC
- | TRBD1 | TRBJ2-7 | TRBV6-5 | CASSILRGTGSMYEQYF | TGTGCCAGCAGTATACTCAGAGGGACAGGGAGTATGTACGAGCAGTACTTC
- | - | TRBJ2-2 | TRBV6-5 | CASSYMGAGGELFF | TGTGCCAGCAGTTACATGGGGGCGGGCGGGGAGCTGTTTTTT
many | - | TRBJ2-3 | TRBV7-9 | CASSFTEDTQYF | TGTGCCAGCAGTTTCACAGAGGATACGCAGTATTTT
few | - | TRBJ2-1 | TRBV7-6 | CASSTEGFGNEQFF | TGTGCCAGCTCAACCGAGGGGTTCGGCAATGAGCAGTTCTTC
few | - | TRBJ2-5 | TRBV7-2 | CASSLWRAVETQYF | TGTGCCAGCAGCTTATGGAGGGCTGTGGAGACCCAGTACTTC
few | TRBD1 | TRBJ2-7 | TRBV5-1 | CASSGTGGGDEQYF | TGCGCCAGCAGCGGAACAGGGGGCGGAGACGAGCAGTACTTC
many | - | TRBJ2-2 | TRBV5-1 | CASSLVGANTGELFF | TGCGCCAGCAGCTTGGTGGGAGCCAACACCGGGGAGCTGTTTTTT
- | TRBD2 | TRBJ2-3 | TRBV7-3 | CASSVVAGADTQYF | TGTGCCAGCAGCGTAGTAGCGGGGGCAGATACGCAGTATTTT
few | - | TRBJ1-1 | TRBV6-2/TRBV6-3 | CASSLYGGREPNTEAFF | TGTGCCAGCAGTTTATATGGGGGACGGGAGCCTAACACTGAAGCTTTCTTT
many | - | TRBJ2-5 | TRBV12-3/TRBV12-4 | CASSLTFQETQYF | TGTGCCAGCAGTTTAACCTTCCAAGAGACCCAGTACTTC
few | - | TRBJ1-5 | TRBV7-2 | CASSVRGNQPQHF | TGTGCCAGCAGCGTGAGGGGAAATCAGCCCCAGCATTTT
- | - | TRBJ1-2 | TRBV9 | CASSVALGLDSDYGYTF | TGTGCCAGCAGCGTAGCTTTAGGGTTGGACAGTGACTATGGCTACACCTTC
- | - | TRBJ2-2 | TRBV11-2 | CASSSGFAGELFF | TGTGCCAGCAGCTCGGGGTTCGCCGGGGAGCTGTTTTTT
- | TRBD2 | TRBJ2-1 | TRBV5-6 | CASSRTSGGAWEQFF | TGTGCCAGCAGCAGGACTAGCGGGGGGGCCTGGGAGCAGTTCTTC
- | - | TRBJ1-3 | TRBV15 | CATSHITLQGSGRNTIYF | TGTGCCACCAGCCATATCACTCTACAGGGTTCTGGCCGCAACACCATATATTTT
- | - | TRBJ1-2 | TRBV4-1 | CASSQVGSSIYGYTF | TGCGCCAGCAGCCAAGTGGGGTCCAGTATCTATGGCTACACCTTC
- | TRBD2 | TRBJ2-3 | TRBV7-2 | CASSFGLAGSDTQYF | TGTGCCAGCAGCTTCGGACTAGCGGGGTCGGATACGCAGTATTTT
- | - | TRBJ2-3 | TRBV10-3 | CAISEVAADTQYF | TGTGCCATCAGTGAAGTGGCGGCGGATACGCAGTATTTT
few | - | TRBJ1-5 | TRBV18 | CASSRGESNQPQHF | TGTGCCAGCTCACGCGGAGAGAGCAATCAGCCCCAGCATTTT
- | - | TRBJ1-2 | TRBV27 | CASSLSLAGLGYGYTF | TGTGCCAGCAGTTTAAGTTTGGCAGGACTTGGGTATGGCTACACCTTC
- | TRBD2 | TRBJ2-1 | TRBV6-5 | CASGSGGPGFF | TGTGCCAGCGGTAGCGGGGGACCCGGATTCTTC
many | - | TRBJ1-4 | TRBV7-2 | CASSFAGVEKLFF | TGTGCCAGCAGCTTTGCCGGGGTAGAAAAACTGTTTTTT
few | - | TRBJ2-1 | TRBV12-3/TRBV12-4 | CASSLLGPGNNEQFF | TGTGCCAGCAGTTTACTCGGACCTGGTAACAATGAGCAGTTCTTC
- | - | TRBJ1-2 | TRBV5-1 | CASTPAGDYGYTF | TGCGCCAGCACCCCTGCTGGCGACTATGGCTACACCTTC
- | TRBD1 | TRBJ2-1 | TRBV2 | CASEETGEQFF | TGTGCCAGCGAAGAGACAGGGGAGCAGTTCTTC
- | - | TRBJ2-1 | TRBV7-9 | CASSFPVLASYNEQFF | TGTGCCAGCAGCTTCCCCGTACTAGCCTCCTACAATGAGCAGTTCTTC